A selection of T cell receptor beta chains follows, all from one sample in a study of blood T cell repertoires in COVID-19. The data were produced by immunoSEQ multiplex PCR, yet TCRdb's version contains in-frame clones alone and is incomplete. The repertoire holds 250,000 to 300,000 clones, approximately 88% seen once, with 5.5% to 7% in the top ten. Sequencing input: peripheral blood. All receptors derive from a woman aged 25-40 years who had recovered from COVID-19. Each CDR3 is given with its conserved first and last residue. Each record gives: CDR3 length, D gene, V gene, J gene, clone size, CDR3 DNA, CDR3 protein. D genes are given only for firm matches. Only part of the rows carry a size: once, few, many, or a class if the clone is expanded.

18	TRBD1	TRBV10-3	TRBJ1-4	NA	TGTGCCATCAGTGATACCGGGACAGGCCTAGTACTTAATGAAAAACTGTTTTTT	CAISDTGTGLVLNEKLFF
15	NA	TRBV19	TRBJ1-2	NA	TGTGCCAGTAGCCCTAGGCATTTCGACGTCTATGGCTACACCTTC	CASSPRHFDVYGYTF
15	NA	TRBV9	TRBJ2-5	NA	TGTGCCAGCAGCGCCTTTGGCGGGTACCAAGAGACCCAGTACTTC	CASSAFGGYQETQYF
16	TRBD2	TRBV5-4	TRBJ2-1	NA	TGTGCCAGCAGCTTGGATGGCGGGGGGGCCTACAATGAGCAGTTCTTC	CASSLDGGGAYNEQFF
16	TRBD1	TRBV28	TRBJ1-1	once	TGTGCCAGCAGTTCTTGGGGACAGGGTCGTCCGGGGGAAGCTTTCTTT	CASSSWGQGRPGEAFF
16	TRBD1	TRBV5-1	TRBJ2-2	NA	TGCGCCAGCAGCACCGGGACAGGGACGGACACCGGGGAGCTGTTTTTT	CASSTGTGTDTGELFF
13	NA	TRBV5-3	TRBJ2-2	NA	TGTGCCAGAAAGGTGGGCGGGTCCGGGGAGCTGTTTTTT	CARKVGGSGELFF
15	TRBD1	TRBV7-2	TRBJ1-3	NA	TGTGCCAGCAGCTCAGGACAGGGTTCTGGAAACACCATATATTTT	CASSSGQGSGNTIYF
14	TRBD1	TRBV7-2	TRBJ1-2	NA	TGTGCCAGCAGCCCTACAGGGGGCGTCGGTGGCTACACCTTC	CASSPTGGVGGYTF
15	NA	TRBV18	TRBJ2-1	NA	TGTGCCAGCTCATCCGTCTCAGGCCAGGCGGGCGAGCAGTTCTTC	CASSSVSGQAGEQFF
14	TRBD1	TRBV27	TRBJ2-7	NA	TGTGCCAGCAGTCCCGGGACAGGGGGTGGGGAGCAGTACTTC	CASSPGTGGGEQYF
15	TRBD1	TRBV4-2	TRBJ2-1	NA	TGTGCCAGCAGCCAGTGGACAGGTCCCTACAATGAGCAGTTCTTC	CASSQWTGPYNEQFF
14	NA	TRBV3-1/TRBV3-2	TRBJ1-1	NA	TGTGCCAGCAGCCTAACTACTGGGAACACTGAAGCTTTCTTT	CASSLTTGNTEAFF
14	NA	TRBV2	TRBJ2-5	NA	TGTGCCAGCAGTGGCGGACAGCCTCAAGAGACCCAGTACTTC	CASSGGQPQETQYF
14	NA	TRBV21-1	TRBJ2-5	NA	TGTGCCAGGAGACTAGCGGCAATCCAAGAGACCCAGTACTTC	CARRLAAIQETQYF
17	NA	TRBV24-1	TRBJ1-2	once	TGTGCCACCAGTGACTCCCGGGAGAATGTGGATTCCTACGGCTACACCTTC	CATSDSRENVDSYGYTF
13	TRBD1	TRBV18	TRBJ1-5	NA	TGTGCCAGCTCAGACAGGGGCAATCAGCCCCAGCATTTT	CASSDRGNQPQHF
12	NA	TRBV2	TRBJ2-7	NA	TGTGCCAGCAGGGTCAGCTCCTACGAGCAGTACTTC	CASRVSSYEQYF
15	TRBD1	TRBV10-3	TRBJ2-5	once	TGTGCCATCAGTGATCCTCGGACAGGGAAGGAGACCCAGTACTTC	CAISDPRTGKETQYF
12	NA	TRBV7-9	TRBJ2-3	NA	TGTGCCAGCAGCCCATCCACAGATACGCAGTATTTT	CASSPSTDTQYF
16	NA	TRBV6-2/TRBV6-3	TRBJ2-2	NA	TGTGCCAGCAGTGCCTTCCTGGGACAAAACACCGGGGAGCTGTTTTTT	CASSAFLGQNTGELFF
16	NA	TRBV7-9	TRBJ1-1	NA	TGTGCCAGCAGTCTTCACCAGGCGGGGGCATTCACTGAAGCTTTCTTT	CASSLHQAGAFTEAFF
15	NA	TRBV5-1	TRBJ2-1	NA	TGCGCCAGCAGCAGGGACTCGAGCTCCTACAATGAGCAGTTCTTC	CASSRDSSSYNEQFF
12	TRBD2	TRBV27	TRBJ2-1	NA	TGTGCCAGCGGGGGGGCCTACAATGAGCAGTTCTTC	CASGGAYNEQFF
18	TRBD1	TRBV11-2	TRBJ1-2	NA	TGTGCCAGCAGCTTAGATAATTACGGAAACAGGGGAGACTATGGCTACACCTTC	CASSLDNYGNRGDYGYTF
14	NA	TRBV2	TRBJ2-6	NA	TGTGCCAGCAGAGAGTCTTCTGGGGCCAACGTCCTGACTTTC	CASRESSGANVLTF
20	NA	TRBV11-2	TRBJ2-5	NA	TGTGCCAGCAGCTTAGATCCCCGTTACGCCCACGACAGGTTCGGGGAGACCCAGTACTTC	CASSLDPRYAHDRFGETQYF